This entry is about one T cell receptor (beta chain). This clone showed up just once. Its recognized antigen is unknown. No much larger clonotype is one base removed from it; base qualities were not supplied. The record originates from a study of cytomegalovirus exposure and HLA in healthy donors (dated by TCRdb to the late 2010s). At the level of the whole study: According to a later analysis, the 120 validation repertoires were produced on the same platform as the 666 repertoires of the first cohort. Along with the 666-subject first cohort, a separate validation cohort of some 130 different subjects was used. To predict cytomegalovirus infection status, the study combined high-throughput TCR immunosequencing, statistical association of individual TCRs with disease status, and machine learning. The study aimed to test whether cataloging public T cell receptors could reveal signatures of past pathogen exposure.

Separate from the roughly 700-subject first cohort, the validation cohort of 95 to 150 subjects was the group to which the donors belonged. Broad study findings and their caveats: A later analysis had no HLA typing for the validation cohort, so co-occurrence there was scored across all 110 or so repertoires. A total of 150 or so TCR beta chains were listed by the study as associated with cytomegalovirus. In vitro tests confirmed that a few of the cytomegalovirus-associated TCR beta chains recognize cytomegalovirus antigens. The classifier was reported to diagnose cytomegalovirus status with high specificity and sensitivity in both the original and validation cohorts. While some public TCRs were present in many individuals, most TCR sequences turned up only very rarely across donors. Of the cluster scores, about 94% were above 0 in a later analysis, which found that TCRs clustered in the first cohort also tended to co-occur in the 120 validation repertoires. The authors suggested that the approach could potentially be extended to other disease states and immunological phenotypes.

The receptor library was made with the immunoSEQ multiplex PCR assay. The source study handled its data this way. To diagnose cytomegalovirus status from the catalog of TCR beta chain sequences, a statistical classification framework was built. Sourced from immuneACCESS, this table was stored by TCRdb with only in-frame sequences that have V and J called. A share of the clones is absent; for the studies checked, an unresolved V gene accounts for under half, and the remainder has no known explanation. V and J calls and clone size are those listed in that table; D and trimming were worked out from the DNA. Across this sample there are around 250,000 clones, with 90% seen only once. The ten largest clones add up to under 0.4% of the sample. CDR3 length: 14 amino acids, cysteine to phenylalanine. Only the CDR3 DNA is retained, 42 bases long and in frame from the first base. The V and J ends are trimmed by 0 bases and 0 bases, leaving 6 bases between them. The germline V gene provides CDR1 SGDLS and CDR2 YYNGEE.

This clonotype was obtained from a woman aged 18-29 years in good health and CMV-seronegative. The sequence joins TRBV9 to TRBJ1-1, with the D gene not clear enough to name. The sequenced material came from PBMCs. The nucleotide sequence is TGTGCCAGCAGCGTAGACAGCTTGAACACTGAAGCTTTCTTT. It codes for CASSVDSLNTEAFF.